Following are 2 T cell receptor beta chains from one sample sequenced in a study of blood T cell repertoires in COVID-19. Profiling relied on immunoSEQ multiplex PCR, and the TCRdb table lists in-frame clones only, not all of them. The table has some 330,000 clones, 80% to 90% seen once; the top ten hold less than 4.5%. Sequences were obtained from PBMCs or T cells enriched from blood (not recorded which). These receptors were taken from a man younger than 45 who had recovered from COVID-19.

The gene calls are TRBV6-5 and TRBJ1-1, with 8 bases fitting TRBD1. The V gene's germline CDR1 is MNHEY and CDR2 SVGAGI. The CDR3 runs 14 residues. The V segment lost 6 bases and the J segment 0 bases; nucleotides outside the gene matches: 3. The CDR3 DNA reads TGTGCCAGCAGACAGGGGGTGTTGAACACTGAAGCTTTCTTT. Translating it yields CASRQGVLNTEAFF.

The V gene is TRBV3-1 (or the pseudogene TRBV3-2), the J gene TRBJ1-2; possible D gene TRBD1, 6 bases. This CDR3 is built from 15 residues. V dropped 4 bases and J dropped 2 bases, with 14 bases sitting between them. CDR1 is LGHDT and CDR2 is YNNKEL in the germline V gene (reference sequence). CDR3 bases: TGTGCCAGCAGCCGAGCGGACAGCGGAAACTATGGCTACACCTTC. Amino acid sequence: CASSRADSGNYGYTF.